The present entry profiles one T cell receptor beta chain with its context. The antigen is undetermined. TCRdb analysed the reads with MiXCR anew, one entry per CDR3 protein. This sample has about 830,000 distinct CDR3 sequences, with less than 35% found just once. The length of the CDR3 is 15 residues. J was trimmed by 5 bases and V by 7 bases; bases with no gene match: 11. Germline V CDR1 and CDR2: MGHDK, SYGVNS. The sample is drawn from a study of T cell repertoires in cytomegalovirus infection. Overall study: From public TCR beta signatures came an indication of both CMV infection and matching HLA type.

Sequencing used cultured CD8+ T cells from PBMCs, obtained from culture after CMV antigen stimulation. This rearrangement joins TRBV25-1 to TRBJ2-5, with TRBD1 identical over 9 bases. The TCR comes from a human donor in good health (CMV status not recorded). Some clones in this sample may be carry-over from other donors' samples. The CDR3 DNA reads TGTGCCAGCACTCGGGACAGGGCTTTTCGGGAGACCCAGTACTTC. It specifies CASTRDRAFRETQYF.